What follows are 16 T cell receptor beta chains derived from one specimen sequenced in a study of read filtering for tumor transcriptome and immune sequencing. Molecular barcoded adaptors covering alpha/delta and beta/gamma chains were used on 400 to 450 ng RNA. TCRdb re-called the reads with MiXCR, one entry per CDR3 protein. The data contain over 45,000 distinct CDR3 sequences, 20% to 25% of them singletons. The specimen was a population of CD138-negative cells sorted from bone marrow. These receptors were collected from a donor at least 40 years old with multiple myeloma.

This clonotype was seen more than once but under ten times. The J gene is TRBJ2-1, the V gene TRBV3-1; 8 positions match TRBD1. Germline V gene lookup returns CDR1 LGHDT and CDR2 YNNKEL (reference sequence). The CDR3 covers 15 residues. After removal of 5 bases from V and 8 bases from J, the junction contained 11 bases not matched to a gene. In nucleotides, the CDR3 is TGTGCCAGCAGCTTGGACAGGGAAAGAGGGGATGAGCAGTTCTTC. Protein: CASSLDRERGDEQFF.

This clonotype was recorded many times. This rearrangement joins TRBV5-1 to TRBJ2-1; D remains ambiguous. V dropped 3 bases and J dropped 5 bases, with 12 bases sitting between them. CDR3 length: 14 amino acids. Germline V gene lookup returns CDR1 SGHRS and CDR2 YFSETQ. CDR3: CASSSIAHNNEQFF. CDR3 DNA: TGCGCCAGCAGCTCAATTGCCCATAACAATGAGCAGTTCTTC.

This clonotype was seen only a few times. CDR3 DNA sequence: TGTGCCAGCAGTTTCTATGAAGCTACCGGCTACACCTTC. Its protein product is CASSFYEATGYTF. This chain connects TRBV12-3 or TRBV12-4 to TRBJ1-2; D is uncertain. The V end was cut by 3 bases, the J end by 8 bases, with 13 bases between. The CDR3 spans 13 residues.

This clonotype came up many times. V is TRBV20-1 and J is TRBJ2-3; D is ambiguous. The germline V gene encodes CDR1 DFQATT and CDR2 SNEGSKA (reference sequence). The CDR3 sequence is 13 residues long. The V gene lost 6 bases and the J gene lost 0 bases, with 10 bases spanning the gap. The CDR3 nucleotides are TGCAGTGCGAGCGATGACAGCACAGATACGCAGTATTTT. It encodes CSASDDSTDTQYF.

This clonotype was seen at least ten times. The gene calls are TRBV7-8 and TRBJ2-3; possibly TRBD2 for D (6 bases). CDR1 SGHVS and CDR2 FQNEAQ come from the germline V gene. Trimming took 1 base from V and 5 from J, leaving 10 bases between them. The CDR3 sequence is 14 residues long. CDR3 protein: CASSLVLEGDTQYF. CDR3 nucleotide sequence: TGTGCCAGCAGCTTAGTTTTGGAGGGAGATACGCAGTATTTT.

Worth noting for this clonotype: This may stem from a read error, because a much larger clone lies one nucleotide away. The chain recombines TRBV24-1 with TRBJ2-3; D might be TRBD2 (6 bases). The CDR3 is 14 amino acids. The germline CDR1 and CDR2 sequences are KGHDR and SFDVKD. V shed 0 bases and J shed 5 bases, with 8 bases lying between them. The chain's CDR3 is CATSDLAGGDTQYF. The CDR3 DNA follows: TGTGCCACCAGTGATTTGGCCGGGGGAGATACGCAGTATTTT.

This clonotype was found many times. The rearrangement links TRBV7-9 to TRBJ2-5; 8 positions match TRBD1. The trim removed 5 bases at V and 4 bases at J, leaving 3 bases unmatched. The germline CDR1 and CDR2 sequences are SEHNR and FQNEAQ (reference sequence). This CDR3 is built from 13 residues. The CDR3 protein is CASSVTGGETQYF. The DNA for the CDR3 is TGTGCCAGCAGCGTAACAGGGGGAGAGACCCAGTACTTC.

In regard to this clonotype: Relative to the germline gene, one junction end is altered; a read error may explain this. CDR3 coding DNA: TGCAGCGTTGCTAGCTGCCAAGAGACCCAGTGCTTC. It specifies CSVASCQETQCF. The chain combines TRBV29-1 with TRBJ2-5; perhaps TRBD2 as D (5 bases). Germline CDR1 reads SQVTM; CDR2 reads ANQGSEA. The CDR3 is 12 residues long.

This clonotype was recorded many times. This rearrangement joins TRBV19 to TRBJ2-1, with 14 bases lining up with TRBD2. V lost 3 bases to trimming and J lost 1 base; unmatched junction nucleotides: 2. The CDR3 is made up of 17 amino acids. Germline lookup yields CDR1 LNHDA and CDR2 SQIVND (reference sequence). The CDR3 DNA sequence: TGTGCCAGTAGTATGACTAGCGGGGGGGAATCCTACAATGAGCAGTTCTTC. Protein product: CASSMTSGGESYNEQFF.

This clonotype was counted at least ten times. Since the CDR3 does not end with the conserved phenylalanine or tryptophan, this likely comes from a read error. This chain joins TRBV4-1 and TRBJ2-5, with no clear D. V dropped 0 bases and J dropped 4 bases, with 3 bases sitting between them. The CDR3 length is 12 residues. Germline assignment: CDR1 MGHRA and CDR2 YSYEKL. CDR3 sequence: CASSQDTETQYS. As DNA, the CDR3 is TGCGCCAGCAGCCAAGATACAGAGACCCAGTACTCC.

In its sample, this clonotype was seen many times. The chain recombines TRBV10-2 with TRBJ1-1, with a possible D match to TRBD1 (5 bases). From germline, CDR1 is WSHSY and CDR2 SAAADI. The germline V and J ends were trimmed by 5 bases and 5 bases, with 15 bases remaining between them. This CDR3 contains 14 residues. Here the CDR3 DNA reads TGCGCCAGCAGTCCGCGGGGAGGGGATACTGAAGCTTTCTTT. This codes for CASSPRGGDTEAFF.

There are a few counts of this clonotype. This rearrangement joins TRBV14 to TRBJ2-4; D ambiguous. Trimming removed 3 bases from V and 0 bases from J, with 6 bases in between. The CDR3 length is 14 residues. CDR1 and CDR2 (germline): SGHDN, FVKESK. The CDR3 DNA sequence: TGTGCCAGCAGCCACCAGCTAGCCAAAAACATTCAGTACTTC. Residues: CASSHQLAKNIQYF.

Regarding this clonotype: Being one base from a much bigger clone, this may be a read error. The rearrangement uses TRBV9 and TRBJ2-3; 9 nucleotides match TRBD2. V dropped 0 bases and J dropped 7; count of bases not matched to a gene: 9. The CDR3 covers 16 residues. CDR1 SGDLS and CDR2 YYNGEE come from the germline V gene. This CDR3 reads CASSVDLAGGPYTQYF. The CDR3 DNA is TGTGCCAGCAGCGTAGACCTGGCGGGGGGGCCATATACGCAGTATTTT.

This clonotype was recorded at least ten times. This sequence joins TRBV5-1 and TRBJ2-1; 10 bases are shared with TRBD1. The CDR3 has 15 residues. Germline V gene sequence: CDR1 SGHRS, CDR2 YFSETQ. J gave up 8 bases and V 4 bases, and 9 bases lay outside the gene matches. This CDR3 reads CASSPGQGVVDEQFF. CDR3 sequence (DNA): TGCGCCAGCAGCCCTGGACAGGGGGTCGTCGATGAGCAGTTCTTC.

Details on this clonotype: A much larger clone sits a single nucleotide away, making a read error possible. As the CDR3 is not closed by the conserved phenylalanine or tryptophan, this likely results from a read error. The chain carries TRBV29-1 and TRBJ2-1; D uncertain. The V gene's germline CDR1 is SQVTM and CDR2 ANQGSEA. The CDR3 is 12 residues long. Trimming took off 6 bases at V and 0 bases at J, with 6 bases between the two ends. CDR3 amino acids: CSVGYSYNEQFS. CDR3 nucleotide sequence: TGCAGCGTCGGCTACTCCTACAATGAGCAGTTCTCC.

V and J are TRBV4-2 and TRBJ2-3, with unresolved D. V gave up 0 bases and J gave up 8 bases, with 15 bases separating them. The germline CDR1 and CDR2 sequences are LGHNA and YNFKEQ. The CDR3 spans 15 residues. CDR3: CASSQDMAAHRTQYF. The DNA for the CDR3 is TGTGCCAGCAGCCAAGATATGGCTGCGCATCGTACGCAGTATTTT.